These 8 T cell receptor beta chains originate from one sample sequenced in a study of monozygotic twins with inflammatory bowel disease (dated by TCRdb to about 2019). Receptor amplification or capture employed 5' RACE. This sample was sequenced with an Illumina HiSeq 2500. Following reprocessing of the reads by TCRdb, the data hold one row per CDR3 protein sequence and no DNA is available. The table held for this sample gives under 130,000 distinct CDR3 sequences. Roughly 1.9% of the sample is held by the ten biggest clonotypes. Sequences were obtained from blood. The receptors come from a human donor with ulcerative colitis or Crohn's disease, or a healthy co-twin of an affected twin (not recorded which).

The chain recombines TRBV6-1 with TRBJ2-2; TCRdb selects TRBD1, and the lack of DNA leaves this call unchecked. The CDR3 contains 13 residues. The germline gives CDR1 MNHNS, CDR2 SASEGT. This chain's CDR3 is CASSTGFRGELFF.

V gene TRBV7-2 combines with J gene TRBJ2-2; TCRdb calls TRBD1, which cannot be checked without DNA. Germline loops: CDR1 SGHTA, CDR2 FQGNSA. The CDR3 sequence is 15 residues long. CDR3 region: CASSYRTVGTGELFF.

The V and J genes are TRBV11-3 and TRBJ2-2; no DNA is available, so the TRBD2 call from TCRdb remains unchecked. This CDR3 is 16 amino acids long. The germline CDR1 and CDR2 sequences are SGHNT and YENEEA. The CDR3: CASSLGLAGTTGELFF.

The CDR3 region is CSASVDAPRNYGYTF. V usage is TRBV20-1 and J usage is TRBJ1-2; TCRdb indicates TRBD1, and absent DNA this call remains unverified. This CDR3 contains 15 residues. CDR1 DFQATT and CDR2 SNEGSKA come from the germline V gene (reference sequence).

V is TRBV12-3 or TRBV12-4 and J is TRBJ2-1; TCRdb calls TRBD1, which cannot be checked without DNA. The CDR3 is made up of 18 amino acids. The CDR3 loop is CASSLAWDRTETYNEQFF.

The chain combines TRBV10-1 with TRBJ2-7; the TRBD1 assignment by TCRdb is unverifiable without DNA. The CDR3 runs to 14 residues. CDR1 is WNHNN and CDR2 is SYGVQD in the germline V gene (reference sequence). The CDR3 reads CASSRTVSSYEQYF.

The chain recombines TRBV5-1 with TRBJ2-5; TCRdb outputs TRBD1, but without DNA this stays unchecked. CDR1 SGHRS and CDR2 YFSETQ come from the germline V gene. The CDR3 has 16 amino acids. The CDR3 spells CASSPGRRGFQETQYF.

V is TRBV5-1 and J is TRBJ1-6; the D call of TRBD1 rests on TCRdb alone, since no DNA is present to check it. This CDR3 contains 16 residues. The germline gives CDR1 SGHRS, CDR2 YFSETQ. Here the CDR3 reads CASRKNNRGLNSPLRF.